The 19 T cell receptor beta chains below all came from one sample that was sequenced in a study of shared clonotypes between healthy human individuals. The protocol was immunoSEQ multiplex PCR, while the TCRdb copy is restricted to in-frame clones and leaves out a portion. The table records 2,100,000 or so clones, approximately 96% of them present only once. The sample consisted of naive CD4+ T cells sorted from blood. Subset indicated: CD45RA+ positively selected. These receptors were taken from a man aged 18 to 30 in good health.

This clone was seen only a few times. Additional DNA sequences in this sample encode the identical CDR3. The rearrangement links TRBV6-5 to TRBJ1-6; D unclear. Looked up from germline, CDR1 is MNHEY and CDR2 is SVGAGI. This CDR3 contains 12 residues. Trimming pared 2 bases from V and 10 bases from J, leaving 6 bases between. CDR3: CASSYLGSPLHF. Here the CDR3 DNA reads TGTGCCAGCAGTTACCTGGGCTCACCCCTCCACTTT.

The chain joins TRBV15 to TRBJ1-2; D unresolved. Trimming removed 0 bases at V and 4 bases at J, with 12 bases between. Germline V gene lookup returns CDR1 LNHNV and CDR2 YYDKDF (reference sequence). This CDR3 comprises 15 residues. CDR3 DNA: TGTGCCACCAGCAGAGATCCCACGGTGCCCTATGGCTACACCTTC. Protein: CATSRDPTVPYGYTF.

V gene TRBV19 combines with J gene TRBJ2-3; a possible D gene is TRBD1 (5 bases). The germline gives CDR1 LNHDA, CDR2 SQIVND (reference sequence). Trimming shortened V by 1 base and J by 1 base, and 12 bases separated the two germline ends. This CDR3 has 16 amino acids. The CDR3, as DNA: TGTGCCAGTAGTATAGGGAACGGACAAGGCACAGATACGCAGTATTTT. Translating it yields CASSIGNGQGTDTQYF.

V is TRBV2 and J is TRBJ2-7; perhaps D is TRBD1 or TRBD2 (5 bases each). Germline loops: CDR1 SNHLY, CDR2 FYNNEI. V was cut by 7 bases and J by 5 bases, with 12 bases left in between. This CDR3 has 12 residues. The CDR3 here is CASIEEGNEQYF. The CDR3 nucleotides read TGTGCCAGCATAGAAGAGGGGAACGAGCAGTACTTC.

The J gene is TRBJ2-3, the V gene TRBV11-3; D not certain. The CDR3 is 14 amino acids. The V and J ends lost 5 bases and 5 bases respectively, with 14 bases between them. Looked up from germline, CDR1 is SGHNT and CDR2 is YENEEA. In nucleotides, the CDR3 is TGTGCCAGCAGCCCCTCGGACGGGCGAGATACGCAGTATTTT. Amino acids: CASSPSDGRDTQYF.

A remark on this clone: Other DNA variants within this sample encode the same CDR3. This sequence joins TRBV6-5 and TRBJ1-2; D not certain. From germline, CDR1 is MNHEY and CDR2 SVGAGI. The CDR3 covers 12 residues. Trimming removed 1 base at V and 6 bases at J, with 6 bases between. DNA of the CDR3: TGTGCCAGCAGTTACTTCGGAGATGGCTACACCTTC. Residues: CASSYFGDGYTF.

The chain employs TRBV2 and TRBJ2-7, with D possibly being TRBD2 (5 bases). Germline V lookup: CDR1 SNHLY, CDR2 FYNNEI. The CDR3 loop spans 14 amino acids. V was pared by 7 bases and J by 2 bases, with 15 bases between. DNA for the CDR3: TGTGCCAGCACTGGGAGTCCGGATCCCTACGAGCAGTACTTC. Its protein is CASTGSPDPYEQYF.

The table lists this clone with a few counts. The gene calls are TRBV7-9 and TRBJ2-5; TRBD2 agrees at 16 bases. The V and J ends lost 0 bases and 4 bases, in that order; junction bases with no gene match: 8. The CDR3 runs 19 residues. CDR1 and CDR2 (germline): SEHNR, FQNEAQ (reference sequence). CDR3 sequence: CASSLASGTSGRAPETQYF. CDR3 bases: TGTGCCAGCAGCTTAGCATCCGGGACTAGCGGGAGGGCCCCAGAGACCCAGTACTTC. The full variable domain, completed using reference TRBV7-9 and TRBJ2-5, is DTGVSQNPRHKITKRGQNVTFRCDPISEHNRLYWYRQTLGQGPEFLTYFQNEAQLEKSRLLSDRFSAERPKGSFSTLEIQRTEQGDSAMYLCASSLASGTSGRAPETQYFGPGTRLLVL.

Worth noting for this clone: Other DNA sequences of this sample code for an identical CDR3. The rearrangement uses TRBV27 and TRBJ1-2; D uncertain. V lost 1 base and J lost 1, with 10 bases in between. The CDR3 runs to 15 residues. In germline, CDR1 is MNHEY, CDR2 SMNVEV (reference sequence). CDR3 protein: CASSLLAGSNYGYTF. The CDR3 DNA follows: TGTGCCAGCAGTTTATTGGCAGGTAGTAACTATGGCTACACCTTC.

The CDR3 nucleotides are TGCGCCAGCAGCTCCACGCCGGGACAGGGGTTAACTAATGAAAAACTGTTTTTT. Translating it yields CASSSTPGQGLTNEKLFF. The V call is TRBV5-1, the J call TRBJ1-4; 10 bases align to TRBD1. CDR3 length equals 18 residues. Germline CDR1 is SGHRS and CDR2 is YFSETQ. V trimming: 3 bases; J trimming: 1 base; junction bases outside the gene matches: 9.

The chain links TRBV5-5 to TRBJ1-1; D gene unclear. Germline CDR1 reads SGHKS; CDR2 reads YYEKEE (reference sequence). V was clipped by 3 bases and J by 2 bases, with 8 bases between them. CDR3 length: 13 residues. CDR3 region: CASSWSPNTEAFF. DNA for the CDR3: TGTGCCAGCAGCTGGAGTCCCAACACTGAAGCTTTCTTT.

The chain uses TRBV6-6 and TRBJ2-3; 11 nucleotides align to TRBD2. CDR1 is MNHNY and CDR2 is SVGAGI in the germline V gene (reference sequence). CDR3 length equals 16 residues. V lost 5 bases and J lost 0; bases outside the gene matches: 4. The CDR3 DNA follows: TGTGCCAGCAGTAGAAGACTAGCGGGGAGCACAGATACGCAGTATTTT. It codes for CASSRRLAGSTDTQYF.

The V call is TRBV10-3, the J call TRBJ1-3; D ambiguous. Germline V gene sequence: CDR1 ENHRY, CDR2 SYGVKD. Trimming removed 0 bases from V and 5 bases from J, with 11 bases in between. The length of the CDR3 is 15 residues. The CDR3 is CAISESIGNRNTIYF. The CDR3 DNA reads as TGTGCCATCAGTGAGTCCATAGGGAATAGAAACACCATATATTTT.

V is TRBV6-1 and J is TRBJ1-2, with D perhaps matching TRBD1 (6 bases). This CDR3 spans 13 amino acids. The V gene's germline CDR1 is MNHNS and CDR2 SASEGT. The V gene lost 3 bases and the J gene lost 5 bases, with 10 bases spanning the gap. This chain's CDR3 is CASSERGTYGYTF. The CDR3 DNA follows: TGTGCCAGCAGTGAGAGAGGGACATATGGCTACACCTTC.

The chain recombines TRBV2 with TRBJ2-1, with D perhaps matching TRBD1 or TRBD2 (5 bases each). Deletions cut 7 bases from V and 3 bases from J, with 16 bases between. The CDR3 is 15 residues long. Germline assignment: CDR1 SNHLY and CDR2 FYNNEI. In DNA form, the CDR3 reads TGTGCCAGCAATGTCCGGGGCCCGAGCTACAATGAGCAGTTCTTC. Translation: CASNVRGPSYNEQFF. Full variable domain (missing parts from reference TRBV2 and TRBJ2-1): EPEVTQTPSHQVTQMGQEVILRCVPISNHLYFYWYRQILGQKVEFLVSFYNNEISEKSEIFDDQFSVERPDGSNFTLKIRSTKLEDSAMYFCASNVRGPSYNEQFFGPGTRLTVL.

This clone was recorded only once. The chain is built from TRBV6-1 and TRBJ1-5; D is uncertain. Trimming stripped 7 bases from V and 0 bases from J, with 13 bases between. Germline CDR1 reads MNHNS; CDR2 reads SASEGT. CDR3 length: 15 amino acids. The chain's CDR3 is CASNPSDGSNQPQHF. CDR3 in DNA: TGTGCCAGCAACCCATCGGATGGTAGCAATCAGCCCCAGCATTTT.

The chain has TRBV2 and TRBJ1-2, with D maybe TRBD1 (5 bases). CDR1 is SNHLY and CDR2 is FYNNEI in the germline V gene. V was pared by 7 bases and J by 4 bases, with 16 bases between. This CDR3 has 14 amino acids. CDR3 sequence (DNA): TGTGCCAGCACAAGACAGCTACAAACCTATGGCTACACCTTC. It codes for CASTRQLQTYGYTF. The full variable domain, rest sourced from reference TRBV2 and TRBJ1-2, is EPEVTQTPSHQVTQMGQEVILRCVPISNHLYFYWYRQILGQKVEFLVSFYNNEISEKSEIFDDQFSVERPDGSNFTLKIRSTKLEDSAMYFCASTRQLQTYGYTFGSGTRLTVV.

This chain connects TRBV6-1 to TRBJ2-2; 15 nucleotides match TRBD2. This CDR3 has 18 amino acids. After removal of 3 bases from V and 7 bases from J, the junction contained 9 bases not matched to a gene. CDR1 MNHNS and CDR2 SASEGT come from the germline V gene. The CDR3 loop is CASSDGLAGGPRVGELFF. The CDR3 nucleotides are TGTGCCAGCAGTGACGGACTAGCGGGAGGGCCGAGGGTCGGGGAGCTGTTTTTT.

The chain combines TRBV29-1 with TRBJ2-2, with 8 bases fitting TRBD1. Germline V gives CDR1 SQVTM, CDR2 ANQGSEA. V shed 6 bases, J shed 5 bases, and the junction held 8 bases outside the gene matches. This CDR3 is built from 14 residues. The CDR3 DNA is TGCAGCGTCGCCGACAGGGGCGGGACCGGGGAGCTGTTTTTT. It translates to CSVADRGGTGELFF.